This T cell receptor (beta chain) was obtained from a study of blood T cell repertoires in COVID-19 (dated by TCRdb to the early 2020s). Regarding the study in general: The collaborator samples originated in the United States, Italy and Spain and spanned the acute and convalescent phases of COVID-19. The repertoires were released in a freely available public database intended as a resource for research on the immune response to SARS-CoV-2. The material from the prospective study consisted of cDNA or gDNA derived from T cells, B-cell-depleted T cells, or PBMCs. Samples came from the ongoing ImmuneRACE study (first 160 participants) plus 1,254 subjects from 6 global collaborators. Where HLA class I and class II types were available, the types were taken from metadata supplied by the sample provider, not from assay-based typing. A de-identified subject ID, COVID-19 status, age in years and sex were almost always included in the sample metadata. Subjects who had been exposed to COVID-19, were actively infected with it, or had recovered from it provided the deeply sampled blood TCRbeta repertoires that made up the dataset. The full study reports these points: How much clinical and demographic metadata was included differed by source and by participant, and the metadata was provided uncurated.

The trim is 3 bases for V and 2 bases for J, with a gap of 23 bases between the germline ends. The CDR3 has 18 amino acids, counting the end cysteine and phenylalanine. The CDR3 DNA has 54 bases and is translated from base 1. CDR1 is given as KGHSH and CDR2 as LQKENI, both from the germline V gene. TCRbeta CDR3 regions were amplified from genomic DNA by means of the immunoSEQ Assay, a bias-controlled multiplex PCR. Per the source publication's procedure: Within the assay, amplification of reference gene primers was used to estimate how many nucleated cells each sample contained. To quantify the absolute abundance of each unique TCRbeta CDR3 rearrangement, sequence reads were collapsed and filtered. For each sample, productive Simpson clonality was calculated as the square root of Simpson's diversity index over productive rearrangements. The table was pulled from immuneACCESS by TCRdb, which kept in-frame rearrangements only. Such tables lose some clones; where checked, under half of the loss comes from unresolved V genes, and the rest has no known cause. Clone size and the V and J calls come from that table; the DNA yielded D and trimming. A total of about 310,000 clones appear in this sample, around 87% of them only once. The ten largest clones take up 1% of the sample.

A word on this clone: Its antigen specificity is not known. It has no much larger one-base neighbor in the sample; base qualities were not kept.

Collaborating institutions collected whole blood in K2EDTA tubes following their own protocols. Collaborator samples were shipped for TCRbeta analysis as frozen whole blood, isolated PBMCs, or DNA extracted from either sample type. The TCR comes from a man in his forties or fifties with active or convalescent COVID-19. Sequencing was carried out using peripheral blood. The rearrangement combines TRBV18 with TRBJ2-7; the best D guess is TRBD2, with 7 bases matching. The CDR3 protein: CASSPSLFSGGPTYEQYF. The DNA sequence is given as TGTGCCAGCTCACCGTCGCTATTTTCGGGGGGCCCAACCTACGAGCAGTACTTC. Beyond the CDR3, the reference TRBV18 and TRBJ2-7 genes provide the residues; the full variable domain reads: NAGVMQNPRHLVRRRGQEARLRCSPMKGHSHVYWYRQLPEEGLKFMVYLQKENIIDESGMPKERFSAEFPKEGPSILRIQQVVRGDSAAYFCASSPSLFSGGPTYEQYFGPGTRLTVT.